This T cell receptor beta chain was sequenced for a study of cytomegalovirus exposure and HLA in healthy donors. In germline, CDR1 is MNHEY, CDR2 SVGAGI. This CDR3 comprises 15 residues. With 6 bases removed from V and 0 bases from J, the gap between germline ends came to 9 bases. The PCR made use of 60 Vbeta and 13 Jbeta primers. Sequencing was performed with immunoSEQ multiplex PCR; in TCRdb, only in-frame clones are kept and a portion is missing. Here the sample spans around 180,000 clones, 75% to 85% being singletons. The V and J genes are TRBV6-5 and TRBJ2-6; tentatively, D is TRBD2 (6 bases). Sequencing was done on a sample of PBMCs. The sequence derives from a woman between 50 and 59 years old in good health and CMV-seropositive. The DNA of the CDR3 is TGTGCCAGCAGCTCGCGGGACTCTGGGGCCAACGTCCTGACTTTC. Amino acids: CASSSRDSGANVLTF.